Detailed here is one T cell receptor (beta chain). Its antigen is as yet unknown. The data originate from a study of cytomegalovirus exposure and HLA in healthy donors. Overall study findings and caveats: Per published accounts, TCR beta sequences correctly predicted the HLA-A and HLA-B alleles of most subjects. In a later analysis, the majority of CMV-associated beta chains seemingly showed HLA restriction.

Trimming removed 4 bases at V and 10 bases at J, with 16 bases between. The CDR3 loop spans 14 amino acids. Germline V lookup: CDR1 SNHLY, CDR2 FYNNEI. Primers: 60 Vbeta forward and 13 Jbeta reverse. Profiled with immunoSEQ multiplex PCR; TCRdb holds only in-frame clones, not every one. The sample lists fewer than 350,000 clones, 85% to 90% occurring once. The receptor comes from a woman aged 18-29 years in good health and CMV-seronegative. The chain recombines TRBV2 with TRBJ1-4, with TRBD1 as a possible D gene (6 bases). Sequenced sample: PBMCs. CDR3 in amino acids: CASSARDTLGKLFF. The CDR3 DNA is TGTGCCAGCAGTGCCCGGGACACTTTAGGAAAACTGTTTTTT.